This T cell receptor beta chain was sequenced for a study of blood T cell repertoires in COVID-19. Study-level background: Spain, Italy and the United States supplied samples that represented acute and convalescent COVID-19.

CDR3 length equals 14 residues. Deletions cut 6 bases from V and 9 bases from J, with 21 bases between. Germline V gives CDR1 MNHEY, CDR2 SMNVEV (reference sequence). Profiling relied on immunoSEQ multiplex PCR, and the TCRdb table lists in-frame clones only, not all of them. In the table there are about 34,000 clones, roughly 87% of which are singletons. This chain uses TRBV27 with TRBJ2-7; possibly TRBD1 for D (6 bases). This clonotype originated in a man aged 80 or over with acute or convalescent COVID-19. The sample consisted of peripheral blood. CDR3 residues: CASSKYLDATGQYF. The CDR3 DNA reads TGTGCCAGCAGCAAGTACCTTGATGCGACAGGGCAGTACTTC.